This is a list of T cell receptor beta chains from one sample in a study of T cells after yellow fever vaccination. TCRdb reprocessed the 5' RACE reads via MiXCR and lists one record per CDR3 protein. The table lists approximately 300,000 distinct CDR3 sequences, 10% to 15% of them singletons. The material was CD4+ T cells sorted from PBMCs, obtained 45 days after the yellow fever booster vaccination. These receptors were obtained from a man aged 25-45 years who received the YFV17D yellow fever vaccine. Each CDR3 is given with its conserved first and last residue. The size of a clone is reported for some rows only, either as once, few or many, or as a class for expanded clones.

>TRBJ1-1|TRBV5-1|-
CASISGGQNTEAFF
>TRBJ1-4|TRBV29-1|few
CSVTPGTGRSEKLFF
>TRBJ2-3|TRBV6-1|-
CASGDRGRPTDTQYF
>TRBJ1-1|TRBV5-1|many
CASSGAPGTEAFF
>TRBJ2-1|TRBV11-2|few
CASSLPRDSGSRSSYNEQFF
>TRBJ1-2|TRBV20-1|-
CSAGAQSSYGYTF
>TRBJ2-3|TRBV7-7|few
CASSLGGAGGTDTQYF
>TRBJ2-5|TRBV7-9|-
CASSLTPTVGRETQYF
>TRBJ2-5|TRBV12-3/TRBV12-4|-
CSSKRTGGGQETQYF
>TRBJ1-5|TRBV5-1|few
CASSTTGGSNQPQHF
>TRBJ2-7|TRBV20-1|-
CSARGTGSLSYEQYF
>TRBJ1-4|TRBV29-1|-
CSVLRPGISEKLFF
>TRBJ2-5|TRBV20-1|-
CSAQVGLAKEAQYF
>TRBJ1-1|TRBV6-5|-
CASSYLIEAFF
>TRBJ2-1|TRBV7-9|-
CANNEQFF
>TRBJ2-7|TRBV29-1|many
CSVYGQSTYEQYF
>TRBJ2-3|TRBV12-3/TRBV12-4|few
CASSPPGAGEDTQYF
>TRBJ1-3|TRBV12-3/TRBV12-4|-
CASSRTGGTGNTIYF
>TRBJ1-1|TRBV7-7|-
CASSPNRFTEAFF
>TRBJ2-5|TRBV4-2|few
CASSQDRHQETQYF
>TRBJ2-1|TRBV27|-
CASSGRTSGNNEQFF
>TRBJ1-1|TRBV20-1|-
CSARDWGGRNTEAFF
>TRBJ2-1|TRBV24-1|few
CATSDLPGRGVYNEQFF
>TRBJ2-5|TRBV4-3|-
CASSPEPSRHETQYF
>TRBJ2-7|TRBV12-3/TRBV12-4|-
CASSFESPYKQYF
>TRBJ1-2|TRBV6-5|many
CASRNDYYGYTF
>TRBJ2-7|TRBV7-9|-
CASSPNRKPYEQYF
>TRBJ2-1|TRBV20-1|-
CSARVVEYNEQFF
>TRBJ1-5|TRBV19|few
CASRDRAVGPQHF
>TRBJ2-7|TRBV29-1|-
CSVGYRTSPVEQYF
>TRBJ2-2|TRBV5-6|few
CASSFFSGGFTGELFF
>TRBJ2-7|TRBV5-1|few
CASTPSDRSYEQYF
>TRBJ2-2|TRBV3-1|-
CASSQAGVSGELFF
>TRBJ2-5|TRBV2|-
CARSEGGRGRETQYF
>TRBJ2-5|TRBV20-1|many
CSAPLVETQYF
>TRBJ2-5|TRBV7-2|-
CASSLVLLQETQYF